Listed below are T cell receptor beta chains from one sample, sequenced in a study of T cells after yellow fever vaccination. TCRdb reprocessed the 5' RACE reads via MiXCR and lists one record per CDR3 protein. The data contain 150,000 to 200,000 distinct CDR3 sequences, about 10% of them singletons. The source was CD8+ T cells sorted from PBMCs, collected 15 days after the yellow fever booster vaccination. These receptors originate from a man younger than 30 who received the YFV17D yellow fever vaccine. CDR3s include the opening cysteine and the closing phenylalanine or tryptophan. The D gene is left open where the match is weak. Size is stated for part of the rows, as once, few or many counts, or as a class when the clone is expanded.

CDR3nt: TGCGCCAGCAGCCAAGAGTTATCTCTAGCCAAAAACATTCAGTACTTC
CDR3aa: CASSQELSLAKNIQYF
abundance: few
v_gene: TRBV4-1
d_gene: -
j_gene: TRBJ2-4

CDR3nt: TGCGCCAGCAGCCAAGTAGGGACAGGGAGGTTTGAGCAGTTCTTC
CDR3aa: CASSQVGTGRFEQFF
abundance: few
v_gene: TRBV4-1
d_gene: TRBD1
j_gene: TRBJ2-1

CDR3nt: TGTGCCAGCAGCTTAGCTGGTGTCGGGAGGGTGGATTCACCCCTCCACTTT
CDR3aa: CASSLAGVGRVDSPLHF
abundance: many
v_gene: TRBV7-9
d_gene: -
j_gene: TRBJ1-6

CDR3nt: TGTGCCAGTAGTAGGGGTGGCAACAATGAGCAGTTCTTC
CDR3aa: CASSRGGNNEQFF
abundance: -
v_gene: TRBV19
d_gene: -
j_gene: TRBJ2-1

CDR3nt: TGTGCCAGCAGTCCCACCTACCTAGCGGGGGTGGAGGGTGAGCAGTTCTTC
CDR3aa: CASSPTYLAGVEGEQFF
abundance: -
v_gene: TRBV27
d_gene: TRBD2
j_gene: TRBJ2-1

CDR3nt: TGTGCCATCACCTCTCCCGGGACTAGGGTTTACGAGCAGTACTTC
CDR3aa: CAITSPGTRVYEQYF
abundance: -
v_gene: TRBV10-3
d_gene: TRBD2
j_gene: TRBJ2-7

CDR3nt: TGTGCCAGCAGCCCTACAGGGAAGCGGGAGACCCAGTACTTC
CDR3aa: CASSPTGKRETQYF
abundance: -
v_gene: TRBV7-2
d_gene: -
j_gene: TRBJ2-5

CDR3nt: TGTGCCAGCAGCTCAGCCAGGGACATTTTTGGCTACACCTTC
CDR3aa: CASSSARDIFGYTF
abundance: few
v_gene: TRBV7-9
d_gene: -
j_gene: TRBJ1-2

CDR3nt: TGTGCCAGCAGCCGATCCGGGGCTGAAGCTTTCTTT
CDR3aa: CASSRSGAEAFF
abundance: -
v_gene: TRBV7-9
d_gene: -
j_gene: TRBJ1-1

CDR3nt: TGTGCCAGCAGCGAATGGAGGGCAGATACGCAGTATTTT
CDR3aa: CASSEWRADTQYF
abundance: few
v_gene: TRBV9
d_gene: -
j_gene: TRBJ2-3

CDR3nt: TGTGCCAGCAGCCCTAGACAGGGCACCAACGAGCAGTACTTC
CDR3aa: CASSPRQGTNEQYF
abundance: many
v_gene: TRBV7-8
d_gene: TRBD1
j_gene: TRBJ2-7

CDR3nt: TGCGCCACTACGCTTCGTGGGGGTCAGCCCCAGCATTTT
CDR3aa: CATTLRGGQPQHF
abundance: -
v_gene: TRBV10-2
d_gene: -
j_gene: TRBJ1-5

CDR3nt: TGCGCCAGCAGCCAAGTCGGAGGGTACAATGAGCAGTTCTTC
CDR3aa: CASSQVGGYNEQFF
abundance: -
v_gene: TRBV4-3
d_gene: -
j_gene: TRBJ2-1

CDR3nt: TGCGCCAGCAGTGGTCTAGCTCCCACCGGGGAGCTGTTTTTT
CDR3aa: CASSGLAPTGELFF
abundance: -
v_gene: TRBV5-1
d_gene: -
j_gene: TRBJ2-2

CDR3nt: TGCAGTGCTCTTGGGCCGGACTCCTACGAGCAGTACTTC
CDR3aa: CSALGPDSYEQYF
abundance: few
v_gene: TRBV20-1
d_gene: -
j_gene: TRBJ2-7

CDR3nt: TGCGCCAGCAGCCAAGACGGGACAGGGGATACGCAGTATTTT
CDR3aa: CASSQDGTGDTQYF
abundance: many
v_gene: TRBV4-3
d_gene: TRBD1
j_gene: TRBJ2-3

CDR3nt: TGTGCCAGCAGCTTAAACAGGGGCTATGGCTACACCTTC
CDR3aa: CASSLNRGYGYTF
abundance: few
v_gene: TRBV7-9
d_gene: TRBD1
j_gene: TRBJ1-2

CDR3nt: TGTGCCAGCACCCAGACAGGGAACTTC
CDR3aa: CASTQTGNF
abundance: -
v_gene: TRBV2
d_gene: TRBD1
j_gene: TRBJ1-2

CDR3nt: TGTGCCAGCAGTTCAACAGGGGGCTTGAACACTGAAGCTTTCTTT
CDR3aa: CASSSTGGLNTEAFF
abundance: few
v_gene: TRBV12-3/TRBV12-4
d_gene: TRBD1
j_gene: TRBJ1-1

CDR3nt: TGCGCCAGCAGCTTGGAGAGGACAGGGGGCACTGAAGCTTTCTTT
CDR3aa: CASSLERTGGTEAFF
abundance: few
v_gene: TRBV5-1
d_gene: TRBD1
j_gene: TRBJ1-1

CDR3nt: TGCGCCAGCAGCTTGGTGGGACTAGCGACGTACGAGCAGTACTTC
CDR3aa: CASSLVGLATYEQYF
abundance: few
v_gene: TRBV5-1
d_gene: TRBD2
j_gene: TRBJ2-7

CDR3nt: TGCGCCAGCAGTCTGTTGGGGGAGGAGACCCAGTACTTC
CDR3aa: CASSLLGEETQYF
abundance: -
v_gene: TRBV4-3
d_gene: -
j_gene: TRBJ2-5

CDR3nt: TGTGCCAGCATTGATTTACAGCGGGGCAACAATGAGCAGTTCTTC
CDR3aa: CASIDLQRGNNEQFF
abundance: many
v_gene: TRBV27
d_gene: TRBD2
j_gene: TRBJ2-1

CDR3nt: TGTGCCAGCACCCCTCGGGAGGGGTCAGATACGCAGTATTTT
CDR3aa: CASTPREGSDTQYF
abundance: many
v_gene: TRBV12-3/TRBV12-4
d_gene: TRBD2
j_gene: TRBJ2-3

CDR3nt: TGTGCCAGCAGGACGGAGCCCGGCGGCAATGAGCAGTTCTTC
CDR3aa: CASRTEPGGNEQFF
abundance: many
v_gene: TRBV2
d_gene: -
j_gene: TRBJ2-1

CDR3nt: TGTGCCAGCAGCTTAGAGGGGGGCCTTACAGATACGCAGTATTTT
CDR3aa: CASSLEGGLTDTQYF
abundance: -
v_gene: TRBV7-2
d_gene: -
j_gene: TRBJ2-3

CDR3nt: TGTGCCAGCAGCTTAAAGGGACTAGGGGGCACCGGGGAGCTGTTTTTT
CDR3aa: CASSLKGLGGTGELFF
abundance: few
v_gene: TRBV7-3
d_gene: TRBD2
j_gene: TRBJ2-2

CDR3nt: TGTGCCACCAGCACCCGGGTAAATGAGCAGTTCTTC
CDR3aa: CATSTRVNEQFF
abundance: -
v_gene: TRBV15
d_gene: -
j_gene: TRBJ2-1

CDR3nt: TGTGCCAGCAGCTTAGCGGGACAACCAGGGTTCACCGGGGAGCTGTTTTTT
CDR3aa: CASSLAGQPGFTGELFF
abundance: few
v_gene: TRBV7-9
d_gene: -
j_gene: TRBJ2-2

CDR3nt: TGTGCCAGCAGGCTAGACGGACAGCTTAATGAAAAACTGTTTTTT
CDR3aa: CASRLDGQLNEKLFF
abundance: -
v_gene: TRBV7-9
d_gene: -
j_gene: TRBJ1-4

CDR3nt: TGTGCCACCGGTGAAGGAACCGGGGAGCTGTTTTTT
CDR3aa: CATGEGTGELFF
abundance: few
v_gene: TRBV12-3/TRBV12-4
d_gene: -
j_gene: TRBJ2-2

CDR3nt: TGTGCCAGCAGTTTAAACCCCTTTAATGAAAAACTGTTTTTT
CDR3aa: CASSLNPFNEKLFF
abundance: few
v_gene: TRBV27
d_gene: -
j_gene: TRBJ1-4

CDR3nt: TGTGCCAGCCGTCTTTACAATGAGCAGTTCTTC
CDR3aa: CASRLYNEQFF
abundance: few
v_gene: TRBV7-9
d_gene: -
j_gene: TRBJ2-1

CDR3nt: TGTGCCAGCAGCTTCTCCCACTCGAGGTACAATGAGCAGTTCTTC
CDR3aa: CASSFSHSRYNEQFF
abundance: -
v_gene: TRBV7-3
d_gene: -
j_gene: TRBJ2-1

CDR3nt: TGTGCCACCAGCAGAGGGTCCGGGACAGGGGCCTACGAGCAGTACTTC
CDR3aa: CATSRGSGTGAYEQYF
abundance: -
v_gene: TRBV15
d_gene: TRBD1
j_gene: TRBJ2-7

CDR3nt: TGTGCCAGCAGCGTAGGGCAGTTTGGGGCCTACGAGCAGTACTTC
CDR3aa: CASSVGQFGAYEQYF
abundance: few
v_gene: TRBV9
d_gene: -
j_gene: TRBJ2-7

CDR3nt: TGTGCCAGCAATGGGGACACGGAAATTCAAGAGACCCAGTACTTC
CDR3aa: CASNGDTEIQETQYF
abundance: many
v_gene: TRBV12-3/TRBV12-4
d_gene: -
j_gene: TRBJ2-5

CDR3nt: TGTGCCAGCAGTGCGCCATGGGAGTGGAGCAATCAGCCCCAGCATTTT
CDR3aa: CASSAPWEWSNQPQHF
abundance: -
v_gene: TRBV6-2/TRBV6-3
d_gene: -
j_gene: TRBJ1-5

CDR3nt: TGCGCCAGCAGCCATTCTCAGGGAACTTCCTACGAGCAGTACTTC
CDR3aa: CASSHSQGTSYEQYF
abundance: -
v_gene: TRBV4-1
d_gene: -
j_gene: TRBJ2-7

CDR3nt: TGTGCCAGCAGCCATCACACCGGGGAGCTGTTTTTT
CDR3aa: CASSHHTGELFF
abundance: few
v_gene: TRBV7-8
d_gene: -
j_gene: TRBJ2-2

CDR3nt: TGTGCTAGTGGTTCTCAGGACACTGAAGCTTTCTTT
CDR3aa: CASGSQDTEAFF
abundance: many
v_gene: TRBV12-5
d_gene: -
j_gene: TRBJ1-1